The 20 T cell receptor beta chains reported below all come from one sample, sequenced in a study of T cells in Graves' hyperthyroidism and ophthalmopathy. Amplification yielded TCR beta CDR3 regions, with RNA transcripts as the source. The study used the HTBI primer set for a first-round RT-PCR of the TCR CDR3. TCRdb re-called the multiplex PCR reads through MiXCR, storing one row per CDR3 protein. The sample consists of about 400,000 distinct CDR3 sequences, 15% to 19% of them appearing once. Sequencing was carried out using blood. The origin of the receptors is a woman aged 18-29 years with Graves' hyperthyroidism that later progressed to Graves' ophthalmopathy.

This clonotype was counted many times. This chain joins TRBV9 and TRBJ2-2; 9 bases align to TRBD1. The V and J ends lost 3 bases and 6 bases, in that order; junction bases with no gene match: 9. The CDR3 sequence is 16 residues long. Germline CDR1 is SGDLS and CDR2 is YYNGEE. The CDR3 loop reads CASSAGTGQYPGELFF. The CDR3, as DNA: TGTGCCAGCAGCGCCGGGACAGGGCAATATCCCGGGGAGCTGTTTTTT.

This clonotype was seen a few times. The chain employs TRBV6-2 or TRBV6-3 and TRBJ2-5, with 8 positions matching TRBD2. Germline CDR1 and CDR2: MNHEY and SVGEGT. The CDR3 contains 15 residues. With V trimmed by 7 bases and J by 4 bases, 11 bases remained unmatched. The DNA of the CDR3 is TGTGCCAGCACCCGAGCGGGAGTTGGGTCAGAGACCCAGTACTTC. Its translation is CASTRAGVGSETQYF.

This clonotype was picked up many times. The V call is TRBV28, the J call TRBJ2-7; TRBD1 matches 8 bases. J lost 7 bases, V lost 10 bases, and 21 bases had no gene match. Germline CDR1 is MDHEN and CDR2 is SYDVKM. This CDR3 has 16 residues. The CDR3 is CATNPGGPSDEWEQYF. The CDR3 DNA follows: TGTGCCACCAACCCAGGGGGCCCCTCTGATGAGTGGGAGCAGTACTTC.

Many counts were recorded for this clonotype. The chain is built from TRBV5-1 and TRBJ2-7; TRBD1 agrees at 7 bases. Germline CDR1 and CDR2: SGHRS and YFSETQ. The length of the CDR3 is 14 residues. With 0 bases clipped from V and 4 bases from J, the junction kept 4 bases outside the gene matches. CDR3 bases: TGCGCCAGCAGCTTGGGGGACAGCCCTTACGAGCAGTACTTC. Its translation is CASSLGDSPYEQYF.

Many counts were recorded for this clonotype. The V gene is TRBV6-1, the J gene TRBJ2-3; D perhaps matches TRBD2 (5 bases). V lost 6 bases to trimming and J lost 2 bases, with 12 bases between them. CDR1 is MNHNS, CDR2 SASEGT, per germline. CDR3 length: 14 residues. The CDR3 region is CASSIATATDTQYF. CDR3 bases: TGTGCCAGCAGCATAGCGACGGCCACAGATACGCAGTATTTT.

V is TRBV6-1 and J is TRBJ1-2; D gene unclear. Germline V CDR1 and CDR2: MNHNS, SASEGT. Trimming removed 3 bases from V and 5 bases from J, with 13 bases in between. The CDR3 runs 14 residues. CDR3 loop: CASSEAVGSYGYTF. The CDR3 coding sequence is TGTGCCAGCAGTGAGGCCGTGGGGTCTTATGGCTACACCTTC.

This chain connects TRBV4-1 to TRBJ2-2; D not certain. The CDR3 totals 14 residues. Germline V CDR1 and CDR2: MGHRA, YSYEKL. Trimming took off 1 base at V and 4 bases at J, with 7 bases between the two ends. The CDR3 DNA reads TGCGCCAGCAGCCAAGGGCAGATCACCGGGGAGCTGTTTTTT. Protein sequence: CASSQGQITGELFF.

This clonotype came up a few times. The chain employs TRBV4-1 and TRBJ2-6, with 10 bases identical to TRBD1. Germline CDR1 reads MGHRA; CDR2 reads YSYEKL. Unmatched junction bases numbered 10, after V lost 6 bases and J lost 2 bases. The CDR3 covers 18 residues. CDR3 loop: CASRKTGGIVAGANVLTF. As DNA, the CDR3 is TGCGCCAGCAGGAAGACAGGGGGCATCGTCGCTGGGGCCAACGTCCTGACTTTC.

Worth noting for this clonotype: A read error may be the cause here, since a much bigger clone is one base away. V gene TRBV6-1 combines with J gene TRBJ2-2; possibly TRBD2 for D (6 bases). This CDR3 has 15 amino acids. The germline gives CDR1 MNHNS, CDR2 SASEGT. In DNA form, the CDR3 reads TGTGCCGGCAGTGATTCGGCGTGGGAGGCCGGGGAGCTGTTTTTT. Encoded protein: CAGSDSAWEAGELFF.

This clonotype has ten or more counts. The CDR3 loop is CASSPRTETSTDTQYF. DNA for the CDR3: TGTGCCAGCAGCCCAAGGACAGAAACTAGCACAGATACGCAGTATTTT. The genes are TRBV3-1 and TRBJ2-3; D perhaps matches TRBD1 (6 bases). The germline V and J ends were trimmed by 4 bases and 0 bases, with 14 bases remaining between them. Germline V gives CDR1 LGHDT, CDR2 YNNKEL (reference sequence). This CDR3 has 16 amino acids.

This chain links TRBV12-3 or TRBV12-4 with TRBJ2-5, with D perhaps being TRBD1 or TRBD2 (5 bases each). Trimming cost V 6 bases and J 2 bases, with 16 bases left between them. The CDR3 runs 15 residues. The CDR3 loop is CASRTGEAGQETQYF. The CDR3 coding sequence is TGTGCCAGCAGGACCGGGGAAGCAGGGCAAGAGACCCAGTACTTC.

This clonotype came up many times. This chain uses TRBV12-3 or TRBV12-4 with TRBJ2-4, with D hard to call. V lost 3 bases, J lost 1 base, and 10 bases lay in between. CDR3 length: 15 amino acids. The DNA for the CDR3 is TGTGCCAGCAGTTTGGTGTCACAGGCCAAAAACATTCAGTACTTC. Protein: CASSLVSQAKNIQYF.

In its sample, this clonotype was seen many times. The V gene is TRBV27, the J gene TRBJ2-2, with 8 positions matching TRBD2. Losses at the gene ends were 2 bases for V and 6 bases for J; bases not matched to a gene: 11. The CDR3 is 17 residues long. Germline-derived CDR1 and CDR2 are MNHEY and SMNVEV (reference sequence). The CDR3 DNA is TGTGCCAGCAGTTTAAGTTTGGCGGGAGGTGTTTCCGGGGAGCTGTTTTTT. The encoded protein is CASSLSLAGGVSGELFF.

The V call is TRBV15, the J call TRBJ2-7; TRBD2 aligns across 12 bases. The CDR3 loop spans 14 amino acids. V trimming: 4 bases; J trimming: 3 bases; junction bases outside the gene matches: 1. Germline V gene data show CDR1 as LNHNV and CDR2 as YYDKDF (reference sequence). CDR3 protein: CATSTTSGSYEQYF. Written as DNA, the CDR3 is TGTGCCACCAGCACGACTAGCGGGAGCTACGAGCAGTACTTC.

The chain recombines TRBV15 with TRBJ2-1, with D unclear. Germline-derived CDR1 and CDR2 are LNHNV and YYDKDF (reference sequence). The CDR3 covers 12 residues. Between the trimmed V and J ends, which lost 0 bases and 10 bases, there was a span of 7 bases. The CDR3 sequence is CATSRETGEQFF. In DNA form, the CDR3 reads TGTGCCACCAGCAGAGAAACCGGAGAGCAGTTCTTC.

In its sample, this clonotype was seen many times. The V call is TRBV20-1, the J call TRBJ1-3, with a tentative D call TRBD1 (5 bases). The CDR3 totals 13 residues. Germline assignment: CDR1 DFQATT and CDR2 SNEGSKA (reference sequence). V was pared by 4 bases and J by 4 bases, with 11 bases between. CDR3 amino acids: CSAKKEGGNTIYF. CDR3 bases: TGCAGTGCTAAAAAAGAGGGGGGAAACACCATATATTTT.

V usage is TRBV7-2 and J usage is TRBJ2-2; D might be TRBD1 (6 bases). The V gene's germline CDR1 is SGHTA and CDR2 FQGNSA. V lost 8 bases and J 3 bases, leaving 10 bases between the germline ends. CDR3 length: 13 amino acids. For the CDR3, the DNA is TGTGCCAGCGGGACATGGGACACCGGGGAGCTGTTTTTT. It is translated as CASGTWDTGELFF.

This chain connects TRBV5-1 to TRBJ2-5; D is ambiguous. V dropped 6 bases and J dropped 2 bases, with 14 bases sitting between them. This CDR3 contains 14 residues. The germline V gene has CDR1 SGHRS and CDR2 YFSETQ. The CDR3 nucleotides are TGCGCCAGCACGGCCTCTCCAGGTCAAGAGACCCAGTACTTC. Amino acid sequence: CASTASPGQETQYF.

This clonotype was seen a handful of times. A much bigger clone sits one base away, suggesting this may be a read error. The chain employs TRBV5-1 and TRBJ1-2; D is possibly TRBD1 (5 bases). CDR3 length equals 12 residues. The germline CDR1 and CDR2 sequences are SGHRS and YFSETQ. The CDR3: CASGTVNYGCTF. The CDR3 DNA is TGCGCCAGCGGGACTGTGAACTATGGCTGCACCTTC.

This clonotype came up a few times. The chain links TRBV20-1 to TRBJ2-3, with 10 positions matching TRBD2. The CDR3 sequence is 13 residues long. Germline V CDR1 and CDR2: DFQATT, SNEGSKA (reference sequence). Trimming cost V 1 base and J 14 bases; bases outside gene matches: 9. In DNA form, the CDR3 reads TGCAGTGCTAGAGCTTCAGGAGCGGGAGGGAGGTATTTT. The encoded protein is CSARASGAGGRYF.